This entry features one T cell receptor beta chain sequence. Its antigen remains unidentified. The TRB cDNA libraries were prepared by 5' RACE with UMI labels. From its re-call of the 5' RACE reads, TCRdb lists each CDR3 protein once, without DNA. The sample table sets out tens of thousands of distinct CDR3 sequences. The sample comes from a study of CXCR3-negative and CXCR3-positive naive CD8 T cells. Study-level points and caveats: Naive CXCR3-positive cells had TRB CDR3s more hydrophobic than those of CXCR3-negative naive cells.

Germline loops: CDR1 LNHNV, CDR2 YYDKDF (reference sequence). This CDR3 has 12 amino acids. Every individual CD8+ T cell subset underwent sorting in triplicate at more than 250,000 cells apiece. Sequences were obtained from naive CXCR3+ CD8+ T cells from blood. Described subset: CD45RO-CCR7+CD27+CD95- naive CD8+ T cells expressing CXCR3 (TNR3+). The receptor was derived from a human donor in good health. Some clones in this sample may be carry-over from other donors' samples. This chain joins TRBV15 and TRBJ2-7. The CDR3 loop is CATSIYGYEQYF.